This passage covers 18 T cell receptor beta chains from one sample sequenced in a study of control samples from healthy donors and cancer patients. Assay: immunoSEQ multiplex PCR; the TCRdb copy retains only in-frame clones and omits some. The sample consists of about 89,000 clones, around nine tenths of them appearing once. Sample: blood. The receptors were gathered from a man younger than 45 in good health.

In its sample, this clone was seen a few times. V usage is TRBV5-1 and J usage is TRBJ1-4; D may be TRBD1 (6 bases). The CDR3 covers 14 residues. V lost 4 bases and J lost 5, with 12 bases in between. The V gene's germline CDR1 is SGHRS and CDR2 YFSETQ. This chain's CDR3 is CASSPWGLNEKLFF. The CDR3, as DNA: TGCGCCAGCAGCCCTTGGGGGCTGAATGAAAAACTGTTTTTT.

CDR3 residues: CASSLVASGDTGELFF. CDR3 coding DNA: TGCGCCAGCAGCTTGGTTGCTAGCGGGGACACCGGGGAGCTGTTTTTT. The V and J genes are TRBV5-1 and TRBJ2-2, with 9 positions matching TRBD2. This CDR3 spans 16 amino acids. V lost 0 bases, J lost 3 bases, and 3 bases stayed unmatched. CDR1 and CDR2 from the germline V gene are SGHRS and YFSETQ.

This chain uses TRBV19 with TRBJ1-5; maybe TRBD1 (5 bases). CDR1 LNHDA and CDR2 SQIVND come from the germline V gene (reference sequence). The CDR3 is 14 residues long. Trimming removed 4 bases from V and 1 base from J, with 8 bases in between. CDR3 coding DNA: TGTGCCAGTAGTAGGGCAGGGAGCAATCAGCCCCAGCATTTT. Its translation: CASSRAGSNQPQHF.

V and J are TRBV11-2 and TRBJ1-2; 9 bases align to TRBD1. The germline gives CDR1 SGHAT, CDR2 FQNNGV. The CDR3 runs 15 residues. The V segment lost 5 bases and the J segment 8 bases; nucleotides outside the gene matches: 12. DNA for the CDR3: TGTGCCAGCAGCGACCACAGGGGGCGCTGGGGCGGCTACACCTTC. Protein product: CASSDHRGRWGGYTF.

This clone was detected only a few times. This rearrangement joins TRBV6-4 to TRBJ2-1; 9 bases agree with TRBD2. CDR1 is MRHNA, CDR2 SNTAGT, per germline. With 0 bases clipped from V and 5 bases from J, the junction kept 2 bases outside the gene matches. This CDR3 spans 15 amino acids. CDR3 sequence (DNA): TGTGCCAGCAGTGACTCGTCTAGCGGGGACAATGAGCAGTTCTTC. This gives the protein CASSDSSSGDNEQFF.

The V gene is TRBV20-1, the J gene TRBJ1-5, with TRBD1 as a possible D gene (6 bases). Germline V gives CDR1 DFQATT, CDR2 SNEGSKA (reference sequence). The CDR3 spans 18 residues. Between the trimmed V and J ends, which lost 3 bases and 0 bases, there was a span of 21 bases. The CDR3 nucleotides are TGCAGTGCTAGTCCCGTTGGTTGGGGGCGCGGTAGCAATCAGCCCCAGCATTTT. Translated, it gives CSASPVGWGRGSNQPQHF.

V gene TRBV7-8 combines with J gene TRBJ1-1; possibly TRBD1 for D (5 bases). Germline V lookup: CDR1 SGHVS, CDR2 FQNEAQ. Trimming left V 5 bases short and J 5 bases short, with 15 bases between. This CDR3 contains 14 residues. Here the CDR3 DNA reads TGTGCCAGCAGCCCAGACAGCCCGGGGACTGAAGCTTTCTTT. Its translation is CASSPDSPGTEAFF.

This clone was counted a single time. The rearrangement links TRBV5-1 to TRBJ2-3, with 7 nucleotides matching TRBD2. CDR1 is SGHRS, CDR2 YFSETQ, per germline. With V trimmed by 0 bases and J by 7 bases, 5 bases remained unmatched. This CDR3 region has 14 residues. The CDR3 DNA is TGCGCCAGCAGCTTGGCCGCGGGGGAACATACGCAGTATTTT. Translated, it gives CASSLAAGEHTQYF.

The chain joins TRBV15 to TRBJ2-1; D may be TRBD1 (6 bases). Germline values: CDR1 LNHNV, CDR2 YYDKDF (reference sequence). This CDR3 is built from 17 residues. Trimming shortened V by 0 bases and J by 0 bases, and 12 bases separated the two germline ends. The CDR3 spells CATSRDGIGGSYNEQFF. The CDR3 coding sequence is TGTGCCACCAGCAGAGATGGAATAGGGGGCTCCTACAATGAGCAGTTCTTC.

This clone was recorded a few times. The chain employs TRBV15 and TRBJ2-5; TRBD2 matches at 7 bases. CDR1 and CDR2 (germline): LNHNV, YYDKDF (reference sequence). V gave up 3 bases and J gave up 1 base; unmatched junction bases: 5. The CDR3 consists of 15 residues. The CDR3 protein is CATSRVSGSQETQYF. In DNA, the CDR3 is TGTGCCACCAGCAGGGTTAGCGGGTCCCAAGAGACCCAGTACTTC.

The V call is TRBV6-5, the J call TRBJ2-2; D not resolved. CDR3 length: 16 residues. V lost 4 bases and J lost 1, with 13 bases in between. The germline CDR1 and CDR2 sequences are MNHEY and SVGAGI. CDR3 residues: CASSSTIIRNTGELFF. Here the CDR3 DNA reads TGTGCCAGCAGTTCGACAATTATTCGGAACACCGGGGAGCTGTTTTTT.

The chain employs TRBV19 and TRBJ1-2, with 8 nucleotides matching TRBD1. Germline lookup yields CDR1 LNHDA and CDR2 SQIVND (reference sequence). Unmatched junction bases numbered 2, after V lost 1 base and J lost 4 bases. The CDR3 contains 14 residues. CDR3 sequence: CASSIGTGLYGYTF. The CDR3 DNA is TGTGCCAGTAGTATAGGGACAGGGCTCTATGGCTACACCTTC. Variable domain in full (rest from reference TRBV19 and TRBJ1-2): DGGITQSPKYLFRKEGQNVTLSCEQNLNHDAMYWYRQDPGQGLRLIYYSQIVNDFQKGDIAEGYSVSREKKESFPLTVTSAQKNPTAFYLCASSIGTGLYGYTFGSGTRLTVV.

The gene calls are TRBV1 and TRBJ2-2; the table calls TRBD1, which could not be checked here. TRBV1 is a documented pseudogene. The CDR3 is 15 residues long. CDR3 in amino acids: CTTLKPGQGSGELFF. The CDR3 DNA is TGCACCACCCTTAAACCGGGACAGGGTTCCGGGGAGCTGTTTTTT.

The chain combines TRBV10-3 with TRBJ1-1; D gene uncertain. CDR1 is ENHRY, CDR2 SYGVKD, per germline. The CDR3 covers 12 residues. Trimming took off 6 bases at V and 1 base at J, with 6 bases between the two ends. As DNA, the CDR3 is TGTGCCATCAGGGAGGGGAACACTGAAGCTTTCTTT. This translates into CAIREGNTEAFF.

The V and J genes are TRBV5-1 and TRBJ1-4; 9 positions match TRBD1. Germline V lookup: CDR1 SGHRS, CDR2 YFSETQ. Germline trimming cut 5 bases from V and 8 bases from J; bases unmatched to any gene: 7. The CDR3 consists of 14 residues. DNA of the CDR3: TGCGCCAGCAGTCAGGGACAGGGTAGAGAAAAACTGTTTTTT. It encodes CASSQGQGREKLFF.

The chain combines TRBV6-5 with TRBJ2-1; a possible D gene is TRBD2 (5 bases). The germline gives CDR1 MNHEY, CDR2 SVGAGI. The length of the CDR3 is 15 residues. Trimming stripped 5 bases from V and 8 bases from J, with 19 bases between. The CDR3 sequence: CASSPRGVSQHEQFF. As DNA, the CDR3 is TGTGCCAGCAGTCCCCGGGGAGTAAGCCAGCATGAGCAGTTCTTC.

The rearrangement links TRBV5-5 to TRBJ1-5; 7 bases map to TRBD1. V shed 3 bases and J 0 bases; nucleotides not matched to a gene: 3. Germline V CDR1 and CDR2: SGHKS, YYEKEE (reference sequence). The CDR3 has 15 amino acids. The CDR3 nucleotides are TGTGCCAGCAGCTACAGGGGTGCTAGCAATCAGCCCCAGCATTTT. It specifies CASSYRGASNQPQHF.

This clone was seen a single time. The chain employs TRBV19 and TRBJ1-1; 7 bases match TRBD1. The CDR3 has 14 residues. Germline lookup yields CDR1 LNHDA and CDR2 SQIVND (reference sequence). V shed 5 bases and J 2 bases; nucleotides not matched to a gene: 5. The CDR3 reads CASSWTGVNTEAFF. In nucleotides, the CDR3 is TGTGCCAGTAGTTGGACAGGCGTAAACACTGAAGCTTTCTTT.